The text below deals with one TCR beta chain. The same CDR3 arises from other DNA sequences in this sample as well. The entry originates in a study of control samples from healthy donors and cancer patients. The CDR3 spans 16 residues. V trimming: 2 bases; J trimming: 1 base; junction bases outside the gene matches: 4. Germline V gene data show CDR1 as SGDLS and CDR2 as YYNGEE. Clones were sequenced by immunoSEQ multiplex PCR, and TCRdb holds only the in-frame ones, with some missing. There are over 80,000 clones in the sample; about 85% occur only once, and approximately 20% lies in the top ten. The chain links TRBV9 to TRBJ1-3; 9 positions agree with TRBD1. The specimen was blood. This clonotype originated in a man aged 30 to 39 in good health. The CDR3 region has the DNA TGTGCCAGCAGCGTCGGACAGGGGCTTTCTGGAAACACCATATATTTT. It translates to CASSVGQGLSGNTIYF.